What follows are 28 T cell receptor beta chains derived from one specimen sequenced in a study of preoperative IRX-2 immunotherapy in early breast cancer. Method: immunoSEQ multiplex PCR; TCRdb's copy keeps in-frame clones and lacks some. The data show some 35,000 clones, 82% seen once. Treatment indicated: preoperative locoregional IRX-2 cytokine immunotherapy. The starting material was lymph node tissue, obtained after IRX-2 immunotherapy. Source of these receptors: a human donor with breast cancer.

The rearrangement links TRBV28 to TRBJ1-2; D is perhaps TRBD1 (5 bases). This CDR3 has 12 residues. CDR1 is MDHEN, CDR2 SYDVKM, per germline. Trimming stripped 4 bases from V and 7 bases from J, with 10 bases between. The CDR3 region is CASSYSGGGYTF. The CDR3 nucleotides read TGTGCCAGCAGTTACTCGGGGGGTGGCTACACCTTC.

This clone was counted only a few times. CDR3 loop: CASSLLSGGADTQYF. The CDR3 DNA reads as TGTGCCAGCAGCCTCCTCAGCGGGGGGGCTGATACGCAGTATTTT. The chain is built from TRBV11-3 and TRBJ2-3; 10 nucleotides match TRBD2. The CDR3 extends over 15 amino acids. V lost 5 bases, J lost 6 bases, and 8 bases stayed unmatched. From germline, CDR1 is SGHNT and CDR2 YENEEA.

The chain joins TRBV14 to TRBJ1-1, with D hard to call. CDR3 length equals 14 residues. Between the trimmed V and J ends, which lost 4 bases and 4 bases, there was a span of 13 bases. Germline values: CDR1 SGHDN, CDR2 FVKESK. For the CDR3, the DNA is TGTGCCAGCAGCCCTTCCCGGTCTCGCACTGAAGCTTTCTTT. Protein product: CASSPSRSRTEAFF.

The V gene is TRBV6-8, the J gene TRBJ1-6; perhaps TRBD1 as D (6 bases). V was shortened by 2 bases and J by 9 bases, with 14 bases between the two germline ends. CDR3 length: 15 amino acids. CDR1 is MNHGY, CDR2 SAAAGT, per germline. The CDR3 reads CASSYRGRGGSPLHF. Written as DNA, the CDR3 is TGTGCCAGCAGTTACCGTGGCAGGGGTGGTTCACCCCTCCACTTT.

The CDR3 DNA reads TGCGCCAGCAGCCAAGCCCCGGGACAGGGGGCGCGGGGCTACACCTTC. Residues: CASSQAPGQGARGYTF. This chain connects TRBV23-1 to TRBJ1-2; 12 nucleotides align to TRBD1. TRBV23-1 is marked as an open reading frame, function uncertain. This CDR3 region has 16 residues. The V segment lost 6 bases and the J segment 8 bases; nucleotides outside the gene matches: 13.

This chain joins TRBV11-3 and TRBJ2-1, with 8 nucleotides matching TRBD2. CDR1 is SGHNT and CDR2 is YENEEA in the germline V gene. The junction had 6 bases not matched to a gene; V was cut back by 5 bases and J by 0 bases. The CDR3 sequence is 16 residues long. CDR3 loop: CASSLVAGSSYNEQFF. Written as DNA, the CDR3 is TGTGCCAGCAGCCTAGTAGCGGGGAGCTCCTACAATGAGCAGTTCTTC. Filled out from reference TRBV11-3 and TRBJ2-1, the complete variable domain reads EAGVVQSPRYKIIEKKQPVAFWCNPISGHNTLYWYLQNLGQGPELLIRYENEEAVDDSQLPKDRFSAERLKGVDSTLKIQPAELGDSAVYLCASSLVAGSSYNEQFFGPGTRLTVL.

The chain employs TRBV29-1 and TRBJ1-2, with unresolved D. Trimming removed 5 bases at V and 2 bases at J, with 12 bases between. This CDR3 is built from 13 residues. The germline gives CDR1 SQVTM, CDR2 ANQGSEA. CDR3 residues: CSVLQILNYGYTF. The CDR3 DNA follows: TGCAGCGTTCTACAAATTTTAAACTATGGCTACACCTTC.

The rearrangement links TRBV11-3 to TRBJ2-7; 7 bases map to TRBD1. Trimming removed 5 bases from V and 0 bases from J; junction bases left unmatched: 10. Germline loops: CDR1 SGHNT, CDR2 YENEEA. The CDR3 runs 16 residues. The CDR3 DNA follows: TGTGCCAGCAGCCAAGGGGGACAGAGTAACTCCTACGAGCAGTACTTC. Encoded protein: CASSQGGQSNSYEQYF.

This chain links TRBV11-3 with TRBJ1-4; D is perhaps TRBD1 (6 bases). CDR1 SGHNT and CDR2 YENEEA come from the germline V gene. The germline V and J ends were trimmed by 5 bases and 0 bases, with 16 bases remaining between them. There are 17 residues in the CDR3. CDR3 bases: TGTGCCAGCAGCAACCCGGGACATGATGCAACTAATGAAAAACTGTTTTTT. As protein: CASSNPGHDATNEKLFF.

This clone was seen only a few times. The CDR3 DNA is TGTGCCTGGAGAGCCGGGACAGGGGGCGTGAATGGCTACACCTTC. Encoded protein: CAWRAGTGGVNGYTF. V is TRBV30 and J is TRBJ1-2, with 12 nucleotides matching TRBD1. V was clipped by 3 bases and J by 6 bases; unmatched bases: 8. The CDR3 has 15 residues. Germline CDR1 is GTSNPN and CDR2 is SVGIG (reference sequence).

The CDR3 region is CASSFITGQSLGEQYF. The CDR3 bases are TGCGCCAGCAGCTTCATTACCGGACAGTCGTTGGGCGAGCAGTACTTC. This chain links TRBV5-1 with TRBJ2-7, with a weak D call TRBD1 (6 bases). Germline values: CDR1 SGHRS, CDR2 YFSETQ. The CDR3 totals 16 residues. Deletions cut 2 bases from V and 6 bases from J, with 21 bases between.

The chain links TRBV16 to TRBJ2-5; D is unclear. The V end was cut by 6 bases, the J end by 0 bases, with 11 bases between. The CDR3 runs 14 residues. From germline, CDR1 is KGHSY and CDR2 FQNENV. CDR3 sequence: CASRASGYQETQYF. CDR3 coding DNA: TGTGCCAGCAGAGCCTCAGGTTACCAAGAGACCCAGTACTTC.

This rearrangement joins TRBV6-8 to TRBJ2-5; D might be TRBD1 or TRBD2, each matching 7 bases. Germline lookup yields CDR1 MNHGY and CDR2 SAAAGT. Deletions cut 5 bases from V and 3 bases from J, with 19 bases between. The CDR3 consists of 16 residues. The CDR3 spells CASSSSQGREEETQYF. CDR3 coding DNA: TGTGCCAGCAGTAGTTCACAGGGGAGGGAGGAAGAGACCCAGTACTTC.

This chain uses TRBV11-3 with TRBJ1-3; D possibly corresponds to TRBD1 (5 bases). In germline, CDR1 is SGHNT, CDR2 YENEEA. This CDR3 has 14 residues. V was pared by 4 bases and J by 4 bases, with 11 bases between. CDR3 sequence (DNA): TGTGCCAGCAGCTCCAGGGTGCAAGGAAACACCATATATTTT. The encoded protein is CASSSRVQGNTIYF.

The rearrangement uses TRBV28 and TRBJ1-2; D possibly corresponds to TRBD1 (6 bases). Trimming stripped 5 bases from V and 7 bases from J, with 14 bases between. Germline CDR1 MDHEN, CDR2 SYDVKM. The CDR3 loop spans 13 amino acids. CDR3 region: CASSLDGGGGYTF. The DNA of the CDR3 is TGTGCCAGCAGTCTAGATGGGGGCGGTGGCTACACCTTC.

This clone has only a few counts. The chain has TRBV11-3 and TRBJ2-1, with TRBD2 identical over 12 bases. The CDR3 contains 16 residues. V dropped 5 bases and J dropped 4; count of bases not matched to a gene: 6. Germline CDR1 is SGHNT and CDR2 is YENEEA. The CDR3 loop reads CASSPRLAGDYNEQFF. DNA for the CDR3: TGTGCCAGCAGCCCTCGACTAGCGGGGGATTACAATGAGCAGTTCTTC.

This chain uses TRBV18 with TRBJ1-1; no clear D gene. V shed 3 bases and J shed 9 bases, with 14 bases lying between them. CDR3 length: 13 amino acids. Per the germline V gene, CDR1 is KGHSH and CDR2 is LQKENI. The CDR3 is CASSPDAGEKAFF. The CDR3 DNA follows: TGTGCCAGCTCACCTGACGCCGGGGAGAAAGCTTTCTTT.

This sequence joins TRBV6-8 and TRBJ1-2; weak D call: TRBD1 (6 bases). CDR1 is MNHGY, CDR2 SAAAGT, per germline. Trimming stripped 2 bases from V and 0 bases from J, with 16 bases between. This CDR3 has 17 residues. The CDR3 loop is CASSYGGSGASNYGYTF. For the CDR3, the DNA is TGTGCCAGCAGTTACGGTGGGTCAGGGGCTTCTAACTATGGCTACACCTTC.

The chain uses TRBV6-8 and TRBJ1-2; D uncertain. CDR1 and CDR2 from the germline V gene are MNHGY and SAAAGT. V was shortened by 5 bases and J by 5 bases, with 9 bases between the two germline ends. The CDR3 spans 12 residues. The CDR3 protein is CASSQGWYGYTF. The CDR3 DNA is TGTGCCAGCAGTCAAGGATGGTATGGCTACACCTTC.

This chain uses TRBV6-8 with TRBJ1-1; D ambiguous. V lost 2 bases and J lost 0, with 16 bases in between. This CDR3 spans 17 amino acids. Germline loops: CDR1 MNHGY, CDR2 SAAAGT. CDR3 amino acids: CASSYDGGVSMNTEAFF. CDR3 DNA sequence: TGTGCCAGCAGTTACGACGGCGGAGTTTCCATGAACACTGAAGCTTTCTTT.

This clone was counted between two and nine times. The chain recombines TRBV19 with TRBJ2-1, with TRBD1 identical over 11 bases. Germline CDR1 is LNHDA and CDR2 is SQIVND (reference sequence). The CDR3 extends over 16 amino acids. Trimming removed 0 bases from V and 7 bases from J; junction bases left unmatched: 5. CDR3 nucleotides: TGTGCCAGTAGTATAGATCCGGGACAGGGGGGTAATGAGCAGTTCTTC. Translation gives CASSIDPGQGGNEQFF.

This CDR3 is CASRMDRGYYGYTF. DNA for the CDR3: TGTGCCAGCAGAATGGACAGGGGGTACTATGGCTACACCTTC. This chain links TRBV28 with TRBJ1-2, with 10 positions matching TRBD1. V lost 6 bases, J lost 3 bases, and 4 bases stayed unmatched. Germline loops: CDR1 MDHEN, CDR2 SYDVKM. The CDR3 contains 14 residues.

The CDR3 region is CASSQDPGQPYSNQPQHF. The CDR3 region has the DNA TGCGCCAGCAGCCAAGATCCGGGACAGCCATATAGCAATCAGCCCCAGCATTTT. This chain connects TRBV4-1 to TRBJ1-5; 7 bases are a match to TRBD1. The CDR3 runs to 18 residues. Germline V lookup: CDR1 MGHRA, CDR2 YSYEKL. J lost 0 bases, V lost 0 bases, and 8 bases had no gene match.

This CDR3 reads CASRDRGAEGTEAFF. The CDR3 nucleotides read TGTGCCAGCAGAGATCGAGGGGCGGAGGGGACTGAAGCTTTCTTT. The genes are TRBV6-8 and TRBJ1-1; maybe TRBD1 (5 bases). The CDR3 is 15 amino acids. The V end was cut by 6 bases, the J end by 5 bases, with 19 bases between. The germline CDR1 and CDR2 sequences are MNHGY and SAAAGT.

The chain recombines TRBV5-1 with TRBJ2-6, with TRBD1 matching 11 bases. This CDR3 comprises 17 residues. The J segment lost 0 bases and the V segment lost 6 bases, leaving 5 bases of the junction unmatched. CDR1 is SGHRS, CDR2 YFSETQ, per germline. Here the CDR3 reads CASTRDRGASGANVLTF. The CDR3 DNA sequence: TGCGCCAGCACCCGGGACAGGGGGGCCTCTGGGGCCAACGTCCTGACTTTC.

The rearrangement joins TRBV19 to TRBJ1-6; no clear D. Trimming cost V 1 base and J 8 bases, with 15 bases left between them. In germline, CDR1 is LNHDA, CDR2 SQIVND (reference sequence). There are 16 residues in the CDR3. CDR3 in amino acids: CASSIGWESTHSPLHF. CDR3 DNA: TGTGCCAGTAGTATAGGCTGGGAATCAACCCATTCACCCCTCCACTTT.

V and J are TRBV5-1 and TRBJ2-5, with 8 bases that match TRBD1. The CDR3 has 15 amino acids. Germline V lookup: CDR1 SGHRS, CDR2 YFSETQ. V shed 4 bases and J 2 bases; nucleotides not matched to a gene: 7. The CDR3 region is CASSDGTGGQETQYF. DNA of the CDR3: TGCGCCAGCAGCGACGGGACAGGTGGACAAGAGACCCAGTACTTC.

As for this clone: Compared with germline, one end of the junction differs, possibly owing to a read error. V gene TRBV6-8 combines with J gene TRBJ1-2, with no clear D. Germline assignment: CDR1 MNHGY and CDR2 SAAAGT. The CDR3 loop spans 13 amino acids. The CDR3 DNA reads as TGTGCCAGCAGTGACTCGAAGCATCCTGGCTACACCTTC. Its protein product is CASSDSKHPGYTF.